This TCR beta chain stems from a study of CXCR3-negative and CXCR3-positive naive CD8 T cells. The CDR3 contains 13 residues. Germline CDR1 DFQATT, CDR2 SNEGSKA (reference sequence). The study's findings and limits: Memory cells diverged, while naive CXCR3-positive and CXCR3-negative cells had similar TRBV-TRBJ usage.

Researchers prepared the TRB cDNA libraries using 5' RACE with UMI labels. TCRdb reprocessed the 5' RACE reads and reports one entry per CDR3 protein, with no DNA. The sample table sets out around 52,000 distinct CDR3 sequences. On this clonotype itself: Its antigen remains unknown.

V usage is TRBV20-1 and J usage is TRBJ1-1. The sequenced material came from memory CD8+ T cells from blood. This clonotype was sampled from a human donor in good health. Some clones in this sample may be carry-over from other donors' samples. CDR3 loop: CSAREGGNTEAFF.